This T cell receptor beta chain was recorded in a study of blood T cells in healthy people across ages. V shed 2 bases and J shed 7 bases, with 11 bases lying between them. The CDR3 length is 13 residues. This clonotype was found a few times. Its antigen is unknown. A J-beta primer mix and a sample-barcoded 5' primer were used in a second PCR of about 7 to 12 cycles. Each sample provided no less than 3 million CDR3-containing paired-end reads. Each CDR3 protein is one row after TCRdb ran MiXCR on the 5' RACE reads. The data contain 650,000 to 1,000,000 distinct CDR3 sequences, under 40% of them seen just once; the ten biggest clones take up 10% to 15%. Whole-study findings and limits: Observed TCR beta diversity showed a strong correlation with the percentage of naive T cells as measured by flow cytometry. Expanded clonotype shifts may have been confounded, as the donors had an unknown CMV status.

This clonotype originated in a man aged 18 to 29 in good health. V is TRBV12-3 or TRBV12-4 and J is TRBJ1-2; D is perhaps TRBD1 (6 bases). The material sequenced was blood. In nucleotides, the CDR3 is TGTGCCAGCAGTTTATGGGGGGCAGGTGGCTACACCTTC. Its protein is CASSLWGAGGYTF.